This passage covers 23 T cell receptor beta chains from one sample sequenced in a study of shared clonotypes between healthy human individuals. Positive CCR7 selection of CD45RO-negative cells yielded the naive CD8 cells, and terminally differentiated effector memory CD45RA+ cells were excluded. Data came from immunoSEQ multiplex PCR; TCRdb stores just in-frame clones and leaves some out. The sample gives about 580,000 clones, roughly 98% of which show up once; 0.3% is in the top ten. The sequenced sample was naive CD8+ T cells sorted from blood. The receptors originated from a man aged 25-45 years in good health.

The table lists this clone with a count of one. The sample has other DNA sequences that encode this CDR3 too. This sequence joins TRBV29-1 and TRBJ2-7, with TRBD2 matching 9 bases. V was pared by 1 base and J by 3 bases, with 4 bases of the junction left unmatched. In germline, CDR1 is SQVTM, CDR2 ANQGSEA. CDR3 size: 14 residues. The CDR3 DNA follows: TGCAGCGTTGAAGGGACTAGCGACAACTACGAGCAGTACTTC. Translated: CSVEGTSDNYEQYF.

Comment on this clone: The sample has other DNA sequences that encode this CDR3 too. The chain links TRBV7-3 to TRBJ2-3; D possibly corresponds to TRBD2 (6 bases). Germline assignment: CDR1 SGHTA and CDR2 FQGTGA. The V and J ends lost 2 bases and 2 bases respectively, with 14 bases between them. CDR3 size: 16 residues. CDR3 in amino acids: CASSLGTGAFTDTQYF. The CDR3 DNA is TGTGCCAGCAGCTTAGGAACGGGAGCTTTCACAGATACGCAGTATTTT.

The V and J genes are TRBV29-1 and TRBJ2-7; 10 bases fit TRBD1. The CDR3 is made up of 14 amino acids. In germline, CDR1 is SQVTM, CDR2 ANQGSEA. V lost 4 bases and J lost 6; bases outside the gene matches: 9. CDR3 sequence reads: CSVVSDRGLLEQYF. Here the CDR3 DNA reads TGCAGCGTTGTTTCTGACAGGGGGCTGCTCGAGCAGTACTTC.

Here the CDR3 reads CASSLYPISDEQYF. For the CDR3, the DNA is TGTGCCAGCAGCCTTTACCCCATATCTGACGAGCAGTACTTC. The chain has TRBV9 and TRBJ2-7; no definite D call. This CDR3 spans 14 amino acids. The germline CDR1 and CDR2 sequences are SGDLS and YYNGEE. The V end was cut by 4 bases, the J end by 5 bases, with 16 bases between.

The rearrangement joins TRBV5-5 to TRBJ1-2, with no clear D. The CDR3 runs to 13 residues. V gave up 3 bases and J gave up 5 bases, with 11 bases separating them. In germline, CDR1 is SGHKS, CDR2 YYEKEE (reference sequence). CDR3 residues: CASSSTTTYGYTF. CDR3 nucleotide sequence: TGTGCCAGCAGCTCCACAACAACTTATGGCTACACCTTC. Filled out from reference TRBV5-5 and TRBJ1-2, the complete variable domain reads DAGVTQSPTHLIKTRGQQVTLRCSPISGHKSVSWYQQVLGQGPQFIFQYYEKEERGRGNFPDRFSARQFPNYSSELNVNALLLGDSALYLCASSSTTTYGYTFGSGTRLTVV.

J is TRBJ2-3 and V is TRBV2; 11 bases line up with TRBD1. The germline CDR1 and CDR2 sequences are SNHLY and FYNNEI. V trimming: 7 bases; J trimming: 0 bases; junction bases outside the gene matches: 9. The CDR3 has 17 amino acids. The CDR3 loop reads CASISPGQGASTDTQYF. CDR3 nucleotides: TGTGCCAGCATATCCCCTGGACAGGGGGCGAGCACAGATACGCAGTATTTT.

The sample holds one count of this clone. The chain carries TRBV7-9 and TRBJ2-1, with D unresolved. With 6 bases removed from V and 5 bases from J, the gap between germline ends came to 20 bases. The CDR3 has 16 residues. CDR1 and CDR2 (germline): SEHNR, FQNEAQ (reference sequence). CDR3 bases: TGTGCCAGCAGGCCACCGGACCACCATCTTGACAATGAGCAGTTCTTC. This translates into CASRPPDHHLDNEQFF.

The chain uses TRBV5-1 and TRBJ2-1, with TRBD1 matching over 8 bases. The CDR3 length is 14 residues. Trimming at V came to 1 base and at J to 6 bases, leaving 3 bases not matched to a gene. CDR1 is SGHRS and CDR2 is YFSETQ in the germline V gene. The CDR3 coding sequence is TGCGCCAGCAGCTTGTCTGGGACAGGCAATGAGCAGTTCTTC. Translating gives CASSLSGTGNEQFF.

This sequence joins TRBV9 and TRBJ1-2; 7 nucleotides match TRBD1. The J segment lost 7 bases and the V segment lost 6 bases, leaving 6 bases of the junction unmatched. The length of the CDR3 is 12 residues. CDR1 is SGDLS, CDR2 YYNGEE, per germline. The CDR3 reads CASTDRESGYTF. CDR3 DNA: TGTGCCAGCACCGACAGGGAGAGTGGCTACACCTTC.

This chain's CDR3 is CASSFHGQGSYEQYF. In nucleotides, the CDR3 is TGCGCCAGCAGTTTCCACGGACAGGGTTCCTACGAGCAGTACTTC. V is TRBV5-1 and J is TRBJ2-7, with 8 bases that match TRBD1. V shed 5 bases, J shed 1 base, and the junction held 8 bases outside the gene matches. The CDR3 has 15 amino acids. Germline assignment: CDR1 SGHRS and CDR2 YFSETQ.

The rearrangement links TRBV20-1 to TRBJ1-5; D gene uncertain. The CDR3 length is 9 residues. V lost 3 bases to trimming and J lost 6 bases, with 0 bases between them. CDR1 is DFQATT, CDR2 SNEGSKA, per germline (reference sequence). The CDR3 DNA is TGCAGTGCTAGTCAGCCCCAGCATTTT. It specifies CSASQPQHF.

CDR3 protein: CSARDRNEQYF. The CDR3 coding sequence is TGCAGTGCTAGAGATCGGAACGAGCAGTACTTC. J is TRBJ2-7 and V is TRBV20-1; no clear D. V was clipped by 0 bases and J by 5 bases, with 5 bases between them. This CDR3 contains 11 residues. Germline V gene sequence: CDR1 DFQATT, CDR2 SNEGSKA (reference sequence).

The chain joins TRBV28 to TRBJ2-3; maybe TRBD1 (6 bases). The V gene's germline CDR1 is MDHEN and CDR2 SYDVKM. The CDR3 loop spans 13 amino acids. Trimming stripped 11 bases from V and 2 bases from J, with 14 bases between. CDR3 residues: CAGQQGFTDTQYF. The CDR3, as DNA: TGTGCCGGTCAACAGGGTTTCACAGATACGCAGTATTTT.

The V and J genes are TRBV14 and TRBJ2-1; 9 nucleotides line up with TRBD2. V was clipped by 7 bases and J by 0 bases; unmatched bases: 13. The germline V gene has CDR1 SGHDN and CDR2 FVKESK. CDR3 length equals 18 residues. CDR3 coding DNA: TGTGCCAGCACCCGAATAGGGATTAGCGGGAGCTCCTACAATGAGCAGTTCTTC. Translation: CASTRIGISGSSYNEQFF.

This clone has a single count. CDR3 nucleotide sequence: TGTGCCAGCAGCTTAGCAAGCGTTGGGGGAGGCGATGAGCAGTTCTTC. It is translated as CASSLASVGGGDEQFF. This sequence joins TRBV7-9 and TRBJ2-1, with D perhaps matching TRBD2 (6 bases). The V end was cut by 0 bases, the J end by 8 bases, with 17 bases between. The germline V gene encodes CDR1 SEHNR and CDR2 FQNEAQ (reference sequence). CDR3 length: 16 amino acids.

Here the CDR3 reads CASSDVRDWGEQFF. In DNA, the CDR3 is TGCGCCAGCAGTGATGTGCGGGACTGGGGTGAGCAGTTCTTC. The chain has TRBV10-2 and TRBJ2-1; a possible D gene is TRBD2 (6 bases). Trimming removed 3 bases at V and 9 bases at J, with 15 bases between. The CDR3 contains 14 residues. The V gene's germline CDR1 is WSHSY and CDR2 SAAADI.

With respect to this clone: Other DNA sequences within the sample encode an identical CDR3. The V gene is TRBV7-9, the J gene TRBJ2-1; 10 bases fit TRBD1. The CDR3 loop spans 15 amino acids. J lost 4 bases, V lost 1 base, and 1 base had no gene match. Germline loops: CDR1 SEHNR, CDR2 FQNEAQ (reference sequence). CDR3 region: CASSLGQGAYNEQFF. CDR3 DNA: TGTGCCAGCAGCTTAGGACAGGGGGCGTACAATGAGCAGTTCTTC.

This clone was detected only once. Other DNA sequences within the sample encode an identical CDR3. In DNA form, the CDR3 reads TGTGCCAGCAGTTATGGTCTAGCGGGAGTGAATGAGCAGTTCTTC. Translation: CASSYGLAGVNEQFF. This chain links TRBV6-5 with TRBJ2-1; TRBD2 aligns across 10 bases. V trimming: 3 bases; J trimming: 7 bases; junction bases outside the gene matches: 6. The CDR3 has 15 residues. CDR1 and CDR2 (germline): MNHEY, SVGAGI.

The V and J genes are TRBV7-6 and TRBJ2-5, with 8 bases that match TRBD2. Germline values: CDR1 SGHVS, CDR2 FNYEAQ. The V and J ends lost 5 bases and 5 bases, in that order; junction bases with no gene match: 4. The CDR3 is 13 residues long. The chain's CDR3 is CASSGGLEETQYF. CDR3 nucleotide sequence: TGTGCCAGCAGCGGGGGACTAGAGGAGACCCAGTACTTC.

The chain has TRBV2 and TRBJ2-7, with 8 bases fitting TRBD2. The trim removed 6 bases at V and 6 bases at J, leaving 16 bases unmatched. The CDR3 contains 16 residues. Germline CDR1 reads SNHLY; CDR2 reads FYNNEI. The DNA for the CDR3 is TGTGCCAGCAGAGGTATCACCGAAGAGGGGACTAGCGAGCAGTACTTC. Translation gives CASRGITEEGTSEQYF.

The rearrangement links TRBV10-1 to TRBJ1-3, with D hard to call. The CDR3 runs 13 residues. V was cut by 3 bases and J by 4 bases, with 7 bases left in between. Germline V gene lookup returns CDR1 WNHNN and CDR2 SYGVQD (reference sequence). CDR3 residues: CASSEVLGNTIYF. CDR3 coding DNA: TGCGCCAGCAGTGAAGTCCTGGGAAACACCATATATTTT.

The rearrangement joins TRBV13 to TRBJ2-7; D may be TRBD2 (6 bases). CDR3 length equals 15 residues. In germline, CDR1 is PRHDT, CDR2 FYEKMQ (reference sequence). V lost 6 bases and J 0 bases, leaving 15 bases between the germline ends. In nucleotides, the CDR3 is TGTGCCAGCAGTCCTACCGGGGGAAGCTCCTACGAGCAGTACTTC. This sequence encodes CASSPTGGSSYEQYF.

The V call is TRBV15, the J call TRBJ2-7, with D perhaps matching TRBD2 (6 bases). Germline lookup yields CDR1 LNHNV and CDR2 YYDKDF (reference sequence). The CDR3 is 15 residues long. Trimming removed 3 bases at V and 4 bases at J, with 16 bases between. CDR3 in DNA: TGTGCCACCAGCAGTCAAAGGGCCGGGGGATACGAGCAGTACTTC. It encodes CATSSQRAGGYEQYF.